A few counts support the clone carrying this TCR beta chain. This record comes from a study of blood T cells in healthy people across ages. PCR was performed a second time for about 7 to 11 cycles using a sample-barcoded 5' primer and a J-beta primer mix. TCRdb processed the 5' RACE reads anew with MiXCR; each CDR3 protein has one entry. The table includes 730,000 or so distinct CDR3 sequences, approximately 40% detected once. The CDR3 has 13 amino acids. V lost 8 bases, J lost 6 bases, and 17 bases lay in between. The germline CDR1 and CDR2 sequences are MNHEY and SVGEGT. The sequence was collected from a man at least 80 years old in good health. The source material was blood. V usage is TRBV6-2 or TRBV6-3 and J usage is TRBJ2-7; D is perhaps TRBD2 (5 bases). The DNA of the CDR3 is TGTGCCAGCCTTTACTCTGAGGGCTTCGAGCAGTACTTC. Translated: CASLYSEGFEQYF.